This record covers a single T cell receptor beta chain. The CDR3 runs 15 residues. Losses at the gene ends were 5 bases for V and 4 bases for J; bases not matched to a gene: 6. Germline lookup yields CDR1 MNHEY and CDR2 SVGAGI. The data stem from a study of blood T cell repertoires in COVID-19. Original processing notes: How many nucleated cells were present was estimated from reference gene primer amplification. Using immunoSEQ multiplex PCR, the repertoire was profiled, and TCRdb retains in-frame clones only, with some absent. V, J and clone size were drawn from that table, and D and trimming were deduced from the DNA. The repertoire has under 200,000 clones, 82% of them found once; the top ten carry around 8%.

The V gene is TRBV6-5, the J gene TRBJ2-1; 9 bases fit TRBD1. This sequence was found in a woman aged 55-70 years with COVID-19, enrolled during active disease. Sequenced: peripheral blood. CDR3 bases: TGTGCCAGCAGTCTTGGACAGGGGAAATACAATGAGCAGTTCTTC. Residues: CASSLGQGKYNEQFF.